The rows below give T cell receptor beta chains drawn from one sample of a study of CD8 T cells in ankylosing spondylitis. TCRdb re-called the 5' RACE reads with MiXCR, one entry per CDR3 protein. Here the sample spans about 130,000 distinct CDR3 sequences, about 10% being singletons. Sequenced: blood, either unsorted or a sorted T cell fraction (not recorded which). These receptors came from a female donor with ankylosing spondylitis or in good health (not recorded which). Both conserved end residues are part of each CDR3. The D gene is left open where the match is weak. Not every row has a clone size; where given, it reads once, few, many or a size class.

CDR3aa: CASSPGLAVSYEQYF
CDR3nt: TGTGCCAGCAGCCCCGGACTAGCGGTGTCCTACGAGCAGTACTTC
abundance: many
j_gene: TRBJ2-7
d_gene: TRBD2
v_gene: TRBV7-9

CDR3aa: CASAMGAYNEQFF
CDR3nt: TGTGCCAGCGCGATGGGGGCGTACAATGAGCAGTTCTTC
abundance: many
j_gene: TRBJ2-1
d_gene: -
v_gene: TRBV6-6

CDR3aa: CASSSSYGEQYF
CDR3nt: TGTGCCAGCAGCTCTTCCTACGGGGAGCAGTACTTC
abundance: many
j_gene: TRBJ2-7
d_gene: -
v_gene: TRBV7-9

CDR3aa: CASSPRQVNGGYTF
CDR3nt: TGTGCCAGCAGCCCCCGACAGGTCAACGGTGGCTACACCTTC
abundance: -
j_gene: TRBJ1-2
d_gene: -
v_gene: TRBV3-1

CDR3aa: CATSESPGQGARQETQYF
CDR3nt: TGTGCCACCAGTGAAAGCCCGGGACAGGGGGCGAGGCAAGAGACCCAGTACTTC
abundance: many
j_gene: TRBJ2-5
d_gene: TRBD1
v_gene: TRBV24-1

CDR3aa: CASSSPPNTGELFF
CDR3nt: TGTGCCAGCAGTTCCCCCCCGAACACCGGGGAGCTGTTTTTT
abundance: many
j_gene: TRBJ2-2
d_gene: -
v_gene: TRBV6-5

CDR3aa: CASRGGAAYNEQFF
CDR3nt: TGCGCCAGCAGGGGCGGGGCGGCCTACAATGAGCAGTTCTTC
abundance: few
j_gene: TRBJ2-1
d_gene: -
v_gene: TRBV4-1

CDR3aa: CASSPEISGAADTQYF
CDR3nt: TGTGCCAGCAGCCCCGAAATTAGCGGGGCGGCAGATACGCAGTATTTT
abundance: many
j_gene: TRBJ2-3
d_gene: TRBD2
v_gene: TRBV3-1

CDR3aa: CASSPLAGRSYNEQFF
CDR3nt: TGTGCCAGCAGCCCCCTAGCGGGGCGATCCTACAATGAGCAGTTCTTC
abundance: many
j_gene: TRBJ2-1
d_gene: TRBD2
v_gene: TRBV7-9

CDR3aa: CSARGGVVTDTQYF
CDR3nt: TGCAGTGCGCGGGGTGGGGTCGTCACAGATACGCAGTATTTT
abundance: many
j_gene: TRBJ2-3
d_gene: -
v_gene: TRBV20-1

CDR3aa: CASSLVESSYNEQFF
CDR3nt: TGTGCCAGCAGCTTAGTCGAGAGCTCCTACAATGAGCAGTTCTTC
abundance: many
j_gene: TRBJ2-1
d_gene: -
v_gene: TRBV7-9

CDR3aa: CASSSRRGNYGYTF
CDR3nt: TGTGCCAGCAGCAGTAGGCGGGGCAACTATGGCTACACCTTC
abundance: many
j_gene: TRBJ1-2
d_gene: -
v_gene: TRBV5-6

CDR3aa: CSASHRQETQYF
CDR3nt: TGCAGTGCTAGCCACCGTCAAGAGACCCAGTACTTC
abundance: many
j_gene: TRBJ2-5
d_gene: -
v_gene: TRBV20-1

CDR3aa: CASSVGDRPPSPLHF
CDR3nt: TGTGCCAGCAGCGTAGGGGACAGGCCCCCTTCACCCCTCCACTTT
abundance: many
j_gene: TRBJ1-6
d_gene: TRBD1
v_gene: TRBV9

CDR3aa: CASSLFARGRGGYTF
CDR3nt: TGTGCCAGCAGTTTATTTGCCAGGGGGCGAGGTGGCTACACCTTC
abundance: many
j_gene: TRBJ1-2
d_gene: TRBD1
v_gene: TRBV28

CDR3aa: CASSYSATGGNEQFF
CDR3nt: TGTGCCAGCAGTTACTCAGCGACCGGGGGGAATGAGCAGTTCTTC
abundance: many
j_gene: TRBJ2-1
d_gene: TRBD2
v_gene: TRBV6-5

CDR3aa: CSARVPPGLAGDYNEQFF
CDR3nt: TGCAGTGCTAGAGTCCCCCCTGGACTAGCGGGGGACTACAATGAGCAGTTCTTC
abundance: few
j_gene: TRBJ2-1
d_gene: TRBD2
v_gene: TRBV20-1

CDR3aa: CASSLKTGTSNEQYF
CDR3nt: TGTGCCAGCAGCTTAAAGACCGGGACGTCGAACGAGCAGTACTTC
abundance: many
j_gene: TRBJ2-7
d_gene: -
v_gene: TRBV7-6

CDR3aa: CASSFNGPGETQYF
CDR3nt: TGTGCCAGCAGTTTCAACGGCCCAGGAGAGACCCAGTACTTC
abundance: -
j_gene: TRBJ2-5
d_gene: -
v_gene: TRBV12-3/TRBV12-4

CDR3aa: CASSILGHSYNEQFF
CDR3nt: TGTGCCAGTAGTATATTGGGGCACTCCTACAATGAGCAGTTCTTC
abundance: many
j_gene: TRBJ2-1
d_gene: -
v_gene: TRBV19

CDR3aa: CASSVRDGATNEKLFF
CDR3nt: TGTGCCAGCAGCGTCCGGGACGGTGCAACTAATGAAAAACTGTTTTTT
abundance: many
j_gene: TRBJ1-4
d_gene: -
v_gene: TRBV7-8

CDR3aa: CASSPRVPGTEAFF
CDR3nt: TGTGCCAGCTCCCCTCGGGTGCCGGGGACTGAAGCTTTCTTT
abundance: few
j_gene: TRBJ1-1
d_gene: -
v_gene: TRBV12-3/TRBV12-4

CDR3aa: CASSDGQIQETQYF
CDR3nt: TGTGCCAGCAGTGATGGACAGATCCAAGAGACCCAGTACTTC
abundance: many
j_gene: TRBJ2-5
d_gene: -
v_gene: TRBV6-1

CDR3aa: CASSLNGDEQYF
CDR3nt: TGTGCCAGCAGCTTAAATGGCGACGAGCAGTACTTC
abundance: many
j_gene: TRBJ2-7
d_gene: -
v_gene: TRBV7-9

CDR3aa: CAISEGRYNSPLHF
CDR3nt: TGTGCCATCAGTGAGGGCCGCTATAATTCACCCCTCCACTTT
abundance: many
j_gene: TRBJ1-6
d_gene: -
v_gene: TRBV10-3

CDR3aa: CASSRDSPNSPLHF
CDR3nt: TGTGCCAGCAGTCGGGACAGCCCAAATTCACCCCTCCACTTT
abundance: many
j_gene: TRBJ1-6
d_gene: TRBD1
v_gene: TRBV12-3/TRBV12-4

CDR3aa: CASSATSLGEQYF
CDR3nt: TGTGCCAGCAGCGCTACTAGCCTGGGCGAGCAGTACTTC
abundance: few
j_gene: TRBJ2-7
d_gene: -
v_gene: TRBV7-9

CDR3aa: CASSEQGTTEAFF
CDR3nt: TGTGCCAGCAGTGAGCAGGGGACCACTGAAGCTTTCTTT
abundance: few
j_gene: TRBJ1-1
d_gene: -
v_gene: TRBV2

CDR3aa: CATSDSNPRDGDEKLFF
CDR3nt: TGTGCCACCAGTGATTCAAACCCGAGAGACGGGGATGAAAAACTGTTTTTT
abundance: -
j_gene: TRBJ1-4
d_gene: -
v_gene: TRBV24-1

CDR3aa: CSVEEGIYEQYF
CDR3nt: TGCAGCGTTGAAGAGGGGATCTACGAGCAGTACTTC
abundance: many
j_gene: TRBJ2-7
d_gene: -
v_gene: TRBV29-1

CDR3aa: CASSLNSGGAIPQYF
CDR3nt: TGTGCCAGCAGCTTGAATAGCGGGGGGGCAATACCGCAGTATTTT
abundance: many
j_gene: TRBJ2-3
d_gene: TRBD2
v_gene: TRBV7-8

CDR3aa: CASSENTDTQYF
CDR3nt: TGTGCCAGCAGTGAAAACACAGATACGCAGTATTTT
abundance: many
j_gene: TRBJ2-3
d_gene: -
v_gene: TRBV2

CDR3aa: CASSFGGQGSYQETQYF
CDR3nt: TGTGCCAGCAGCTTTGGGGGACAGGGATCGTACCAAGAGACCCAGTACTTC
abundance: few
j_gene: TRBJ2-5
d_gene: TRBD1
v_gene: TRBV28

CDR3aa: CASSKVGTDTQYF
CDR3nt: TGTGCCAGCAGTAAGGTCGGAACAGATACGCAGTATTTT
abundance: many
j_gene: TRBJ2-3
d_gene: -
v_gene: TRBV6-6

CDR3aa: CASSLTGLASGELFF
CDR3nt: TGCGCCAGCAGCTTGACGGGACTAGCGTCCGGGGAGCTGTTTTTT
abundance: many
j_gene: TRBJ2-2
d_gene: TRBD2
v_gene: TRBV5-1

CDR3aa: CASQRSGPSPGNTIYF
CDR3nt: TGTGCCAGCCAGAGGTCGGGGCCTTCCCCTGGAAACACCATATATTTT
abundance: many
j_gene: TRBJ1-3
d_gene: -
v_gene: TRBV12-3/TRBV12-4

CDR3aa: CASSPMTDLNYGYTF
CDR3nt: TGCGCCAGCAGCCCGATGACAGATTTAAACTATGGCTACACCTTC
abundance: few
j_gene: TRBJ1-2
d_gene: -
v_gene: TRBV5-1

CDR3aa: CASWDRGYYGYTF
CDR3nt: TGTGCCAGCTGGGACAGGGGTTACTATGGCTACACCTTC
abundance: many
j_gene: TRBJ1-2
d_gene: TRBD1
v_gene: TRBV28

CDR3aa: CASRAGEKIEQYF
CDR3nt: TGCGCCAGCCGGGCAGGGGAAAAAATCGAGCAGTACTTC
abundance: many
j_gene: TRBJ2-7
d_gene: -
v_gene: TRBV5-1

CDR3aa: CASSQDLSSGEQYF
CDR3nt: TGCGCCAGCAGCCAAGATTTGTCGTCAGGCGAGCAGTACTTC
abundance: few
j_gene: TRBJ2-7
d_gene: -
v_gene: TRBV4-1

CDR3aa: CASRATGANTGELFF
CDR3nt: TGTGCCAGCAGAGCAACCGGCGCGAACACCGGGGAGCTGTTTTTT
abundance: many
j_gene: TRBJ2-2
d_gene: -
v_gene: TRBV9

CDR3aa: CASSSINTGHTEAFF
CDR3nt: TGTGCCAGCAGTTCGATTAATACAGGGCACACTGAAGCTTTCTTT
abundance: many
j_gene: TRBJ1-1
d_gene: -
v_gene: TRBV13

CDR3aa: CASSNPGQPFDEQFF
CDR3nt: TGCGCCAGCAGCAATCCGGGACAGCCATTCGATGAGCAGTTCTTC
abundance: medium-sized
j_gene: TRBJ2-1
d_gene: TRBD1
v_gene: TRBV5-1

CDR3aa: CSARETAVVTLHF
CDR3nt: TGCAGTGCTAGAGAGACAGCCGTGGTCACCCTCCACTTT
abundance: many
j_gene: TRBJ1-6
d_gene: -
v_gene: TRBV20-1

CDR3aa: CSARDPGGPGELFF
CDR3nt: TGCAGTGCTAGAGATCCTGGGGGACCCGGGGAGCTGTTTTTT
abundance: -
j_gene: TRBJ2-2
d_gene: -
v_gene: TRBV20-1

CDR3aa: CASLWGAGMNTEAFF
CDR3nt: TGTGCCAGCTTGTGGGGGGCCGGGATGAACACTGAAGCTTTCTTT
abundance: -
j_gene: TRBJ1-1
d_gene: -
v_gene: TRBV18

CDR3aa: CASSLDSGHNEQFF
CDR3nt: TGTGCCAGCAGCTTAGACTCGGGGCACAATGAGCAGTTCTTC
abundance: many
j_gene: TRBJ2-1
d_gene: -
v_gene: TRBV7-2

CDR3aa: CASSPVPTSGVRTGELFF
CDR3nt: TGCGCCAGCAGCCCCGTTCCGACTAGCGGGGTGCGCACCGGGGAGCTGTTTTTT
abundance: many
j_gene: TRBJ2-2
d_gene: TRBD2
v_gene: TRBV5-1

CDR3aa: CASSLLTGRNEKLFF
CDR3nt: TGTGCCAGCAGTTTGCTCACAGGGAGGAATGAAAAACTGTTTTTT
abundance: many
j_gene: TRBJ1-4
d_gene: -
v_gene: TRBV12-3/TRBV12-4

CDR3aa: CASREGQYNSPLHF
CDR3nt: TGTGCCAGCAGGGAAGGACAGTATAATTCACCCCTCCACTTT
abundance: many
j_gene: TRBJ1-6
d_gene: -
v_gene: TRBV12-3/TRBV12-4

CDR3aa: CASSSPHRGPTEAFF
CDR3nt: TGTGCCAGCAGTTCCCCCCACAGGGGCCCCACTGAAGCTTTCTTT
abundance: many
j_gene: TRBJ1-1
d_gene: TRBD1
v_gene: TRBV27

CDR3aa: CASSLGTGRGTEAFF
CDR3nt: TGTGCCAGCAGTTTAGGGACAGGGCGAGGGACTGAAGCTTTCTTT
abundance: many
j_gene: TRBJ1-1
d_gene: TRBD1
v_gene: TRBV28

CDR3aa: CASSLGHYGYTF
CDR3nt: TGTGCCAGCAGCCTCGGGCACTATGGCTACACCTTC
abundance: -
j_gene: TRBJ1-2
d_gene: -
v_gene: TRBV5-6

CDR3aa: CSARAGGGYTF
CDR3nt: TGCAGTGCTAGAGCCGGCGGTGGCTACACCTTC
abundance: many
j_gene: TRBJ1-2
d_gene: -
v_gene: TRBV20-1

CDR3aa: CASTRKEGVGTDTQYF
CDR3nt: TGTGCCAGCACCCGAAAGGAAGGGGTGGGCACAGATACGCAGTATTTT
abundance: -
j_gene: TRBJ2-3
d_gene: -
v_gene: TRBV12-3/TRBV12-4